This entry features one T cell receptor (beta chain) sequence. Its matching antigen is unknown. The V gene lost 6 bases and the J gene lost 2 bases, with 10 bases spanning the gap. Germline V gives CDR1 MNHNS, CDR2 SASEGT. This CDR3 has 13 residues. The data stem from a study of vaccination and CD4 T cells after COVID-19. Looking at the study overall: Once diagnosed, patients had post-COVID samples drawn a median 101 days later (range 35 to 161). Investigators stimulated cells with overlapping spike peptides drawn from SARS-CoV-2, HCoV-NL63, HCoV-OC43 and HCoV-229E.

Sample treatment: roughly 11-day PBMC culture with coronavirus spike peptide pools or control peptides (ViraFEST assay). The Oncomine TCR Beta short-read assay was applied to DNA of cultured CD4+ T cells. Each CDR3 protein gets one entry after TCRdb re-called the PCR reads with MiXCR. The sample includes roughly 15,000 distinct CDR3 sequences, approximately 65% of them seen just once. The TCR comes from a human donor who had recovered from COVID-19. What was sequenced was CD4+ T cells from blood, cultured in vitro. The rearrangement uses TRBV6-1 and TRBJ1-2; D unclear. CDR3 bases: TGTGCCAGCAGCATTCCGGCAAACTATGGCTACACCTTC. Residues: CASSIPANYGYTF.